These 21 T cell receptor beta chains were all obtained from the same sample, sequenced in a study of cytomegalovirus exposure and HLA in healthy donors. The primer mix had 60 Vbeta and 13 Jbeta primers. Libraries were prepared by immunoSEQ multiplex PCR; TCRdb keeps only in-frame clonotypes and omits some of them. The sample has roughly 220,000 clones, under 70% seen once; the top ten hold about 3%. Sequencing was done on a sample of PBMCs. The receptors come from a man between 40 and 49 years old in good health and CMV-seropositive.

The chain has TRBV6-1 and TRBJ2-6, with a weak D call TRBD1 (5 bases). Germline V CDR1 and CDR2: MNHNS, SASEGT. Trimming stripped 3 bases from V and 1 base from J, with 10 bases between. The CDR3 sequence is 16 residues long. As DNA, the CDR3 is TGTGCCAGCAGTGAGAAGCGACAGTCTGGGGCCAACGTCCTGACTTTC. This translates into CASSEKRQSGANVLTF.

The chain joins TRBV28 to TRBJ1-2; no definite D call. The germline CDR1 and CDR2 sequences are MDHEN and SYDVKM. Trimming took 2 bases from V and 8 from J, leaving 18 bases between them. The CDR3 spans 15 residues. The CDR3 bases are TGTGCCAGCAGTTTAAGTTACAGCGGATCGGGGGGCTACACCTTC. It specifies CASSLSYSGSGGYTF.

The genes are TRBV6-1 and TRBJ2-1, with a possible D match to TRBD2 (6 bases). Trimming left V 4 bases short and J 2 bases short, with 9 bases between. Germline loops: CDR1 MNHNS, CDR2 SASEGT. This CDR3 has 14 amino acids. This chain's CDR3 is CASSASDTYNEQFF. The CDR3 region has the DNA TGTGCCAGCAGTGCTAGCGACACCTACAATGAGCAGTTCTTC.

This chain connects TRBV7-7 to TRBJ2-5; 9 bases line up with TRBD2. CDR3 length: 18 amino acids. Trimming cost V 1 base and J 5 bases; bases outside gene matches: 14. Germline loops: CDR1 SSHAT, CDR2 FNYEAQ (reference sequence). In nucleotides, the CDR3 is TGTGCCAGCAGCTTAGTAAGCCCAGCAGCGGGGGGTTGGGAGACCCAGTACTTC. The encoded protein is CASSLVSPAAGGWETQYF.

This clone was seen a handful of times. This sequence joins TRBV5-1 and TRBJ2-7; possible D gene TRBD2, 6 bases. The CDR3 length is 13 residues. Germline-derived CDR1 and CDR2 are SGHRS and YFSETQ. Trimming cost V 4 bases and J 3 bases, with 11 bases left between them. CDR3 nucleotide sequence: TGCGCCAGCAGCCCCCGGGACTTCTACGAGCAGTACTTC. This gives the protein CASSPRDFYEQYF.

The gene calls are TRBV5-1 and TRBJ2-5; weak D call: TRBD1 (5 bases). With the DNA end fitting TRBJ2-7 better, the J assignment may be wrong. CDR3 length equals 13 residues. Per the germline V gene, CDR1 is SGHRS and CDR2 is YFSETQ. This CDR3 reads CASSPRQPYEQYF. For the CDR3, the DNA is TGCGCCAGCAGCCCTCGACAGCCCTACGAGCAGTACTTC.

This chain connects TRBV29-1 to TRBJ1-1, with D possibly TRBD1 on 5 matching bases. The V end was cut by 6 bases, the J end by 4 bases, with 18 bases between. Germline CDR1 SQVTM, CDR2 ANQGSEA. This CDR3 region has 14 residues. CDR3 DNA: TGCAGCGTCCTCTTGGCAGGGTTGGTCACTGAAGCTTTCTTT. Residues: CSVLLAGLVTEAFF.

This chain connects TRBV13 to TRBJ2-1, with TRBD2 as a possible D gene (6 bases). The V end lost 5 bases, the J end lost 4 bases, and 15 bases lay between the germline ends. The CDR3 totals 15 residues. Germline lookup yields CDR1 PRHDT and CDR2 FYEKMQ (reference sequence). This CDR3 reads CASSPPGRTYNEQFF. The DNA of the CDR3 is TGTGCCAGCAGCCCCCCGGGGAGGACTTACAATGAGCAGTTCTTC.

The chain recombines TRBV10-1 with TRBJ2-1; 8 bases map to TRBD1. This CDR3 is 11 amino acids long. V dropped 6 bases and J dropped 9; count of bases not matched to a gene: 1. Germline V gene lookup returns CDR1 WNHNN and CDR2 SYGVQD (reference sequence). The CDR3 reads CASSDRGEQFF. The CDR3 DNA is TGCGCCAGCAGCGACAGGGGTGAGCAGTTCTTC.

V is TRBV11-2 and J is TRBJ2-7; D possibly corresponds to TRBD2 (6 bases). CDR3 length equals 17 residues. V dropped 5 bases and J dropped 0 bases, with 20 bases sitting between them. Germline CDR1 is SGHAT and CDR2 is FQNNGV. The CDR3 spells CASSPDGGAGLSYEQYF. In DNA, the CDR3 is TGTGCCAGCAGCCCGGACGGAGGGGCGGGCCTCTCCTACGAGCAGTACTTC.

The J gene is TRBJ1-1, the V gene TRBV15, with 9 bases identical to TRBD1. V lost 5 bases, J lost 0 bases, and 7 bases stayed unmatched. CDR1 and CDR2 from the germline V gene are LNHNV and YYDKDF (reference sequence). This CDR3 region has 16 residues. CDR3 sequence reads: CATSSRDREMNTEAFF. Written as DNA, the CDR3 is TGTGCCACCAGCTCCCGGGACAGGGAGATGAACACTGAAGCTTTCTTT.

The chain couples TRBV6-5 to TRBJ2-2; TRBD1 matches at 7 bases. The V gene's germline CDR1 is MNHEY and CDR2 SVGAGI. This CDR3 is 14 amino acids long. The V and J ends lost 7 bases and 1 base, in that order; junction bases with no gene match: 3. The CDR3 protein is CASTYRGNTGELFF. The CDR3 bases are TGTGCCAGCACCTACAGGGGGAACACCGGGGAGCTGTTTTTT.

This chain links TRBV15 with TRBJ2-1; 10 bases map to TRBD2. The V gene's germline CDR1 is LNHNV and CDR2 YYDKDF (reference sequence). The CDR3 loop spans 20 amino acids. Trimming at V came to 3 bases and at J to 0 bases, leaving 14 bases not matched to a gene. The CDR3 bases are TGTGCCACCAGCAGCCCTTTAGGGCTAGCGGGGGCTTACTCCTACAATGAGCAGTTCTTC. It yields the protein CATSSPLGLAGAYSYNEQFF.

The table lists this clone with a few counts. The DNA for the CDR3 is TGTGCCAGCAGCGCGGCGGGTCAGCCCCAGCATTTT. Residues: CASSAAGQPQHF. This chain joins TRBV6-4 and TRBJ1-5; D call uncertain. This CDR3 is built from 12 residues. V dropped 6 bases and J dropped 6 bases, with 9 bases sitting between them. The germline CDR1 and CDR2 sequences are MRHNA and SNTAGT.

This chain connects TRBV7-2 to TRBJ2-2; possibly TRBD2 for D (5 bases). V lost 5 bases and J 2 bases, leaving 12 bases between the germline ends. The CDR3 runs to 15 residues. The germline gives CDR1 SGHTA, CDR2 FQGNSA. The CDR3 DNA follows: TGTGCCAGCAGCCTTCGGACTGCTAACACCGGGGAGCTGTTTTTT. Translation: CASSLRTANTGELFF.

The V gene is TRBV25-1, the J gene TRBJ1-2, with 8 bases matching TRBD1. Germline CDR1 is MGHDK and CDR2 is SYGVNS. There are 14 residues in the CDR3. The V and J ends lost 3 bases and 7 bases, in that order; junction bases with no gene match: 7. CDR3 nucleotides: TGTGCCAGCAGTGAGCAACAGGGGGAGGGTGGCTACACCTTC. Translation gives CASSEQQGEGGYTF.

The chain joins TRBV27 to TRBJ1-5; 7 bases line up with TRBD1. Germline CDR1 MNHEY, CDR2 SMNVEV (reference sequence). The CDR3 covers 16 residues. The ends lost 4 bases at V and 4 bases at J; junction bases unmatched: 10. CDR3 amino acids: CASSSRSGQANQPQHF. For the CDR3, the DNA is TGTGCCAGCAGTTCGCGCAGCGGACAGGCGAATCAGCCCCAGCATTTT.

In its sample, this clone was seen once. J is TRBJ1-1 and V is TRBV7-2, with D perhaps matching TRBD1 (5 bases). Germline V lookup: CDR1 SGHTA, CDR2 FQGNSA. V was clipped by 5 bases and J by 2 bases, with 12 bases between them. This CDR3 spans 14 amino acids. The CDR3 bases are TGTGCCAGCAGCCCAGGGCCGTCAAACACTGAAGCTTTCTTT. It yields the protein CASSPGPSNTEAFF.

This clone is a singleton in its sample. This sequence joins TRBV29-1 and TRBJ2-5; D is possibly TRBD1 (6 bases). The closer fit of TRBJ2-7 to the DNA end suggests the J call may be wrong. The CDR3 contains 16 residues. Germline CDR1 is SQVTM and CDR2 is ANQGSEA. In DNA, the CDR3 is TGCAGCGTTGATGGCCTGACGACCCAGGGGTCCTACGAGCAGTACTTC. It codes for CSVDGLTTQGSYEQYF.

The chain links TRBV18 to TRBJ2-1; TRBD2 matches at 11 bases. The CDR3 has 15 residues. Germline loops: CDR1 KGHSH, CDR2 LQKENI. Germline trimming cut 8 bases from V and 2 bases from J; bases unmatched to any gene: 5. The CDR3 coding sequence is TGTGCCAGCCTAAGACTAGCGGGGACCTACAATGAGCAGTTCTTC. Its translation: CASLRLAGTYNEQFF.

This clone has only one observation. V is TRBV11-2 and J is TRBJ2-5, with D uncertain. V lost 4 bases and J lost 5, with 8 bases in between. CDR1 and CDR2 (germline): SGHAT, FQNNGV. There are 12 residues in the CDR3. The CDR3 nucleotides are TGTGCCAGCAGCTCCCAGAGGGAGACCCAGTACTTC. This translates into CASSSQRETQYF.